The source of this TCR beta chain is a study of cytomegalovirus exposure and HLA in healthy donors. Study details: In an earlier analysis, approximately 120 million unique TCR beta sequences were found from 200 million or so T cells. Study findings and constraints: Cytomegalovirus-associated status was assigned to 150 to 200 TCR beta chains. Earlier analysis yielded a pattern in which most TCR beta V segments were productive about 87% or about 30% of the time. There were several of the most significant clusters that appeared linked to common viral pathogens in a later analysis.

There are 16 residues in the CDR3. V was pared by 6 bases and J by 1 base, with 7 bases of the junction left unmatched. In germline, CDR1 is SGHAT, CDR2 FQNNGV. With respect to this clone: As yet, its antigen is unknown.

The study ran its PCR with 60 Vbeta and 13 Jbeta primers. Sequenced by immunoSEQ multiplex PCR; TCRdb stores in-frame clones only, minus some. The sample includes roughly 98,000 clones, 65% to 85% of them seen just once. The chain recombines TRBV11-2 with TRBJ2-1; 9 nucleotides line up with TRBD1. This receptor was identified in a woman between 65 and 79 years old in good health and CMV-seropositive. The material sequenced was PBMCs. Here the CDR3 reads CASSPIQGASYNEQFF. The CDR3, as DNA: TGTGCCAGCAGTCCTATACAGGGGGCTTCCTACAATGAGCAGTTCTTC.